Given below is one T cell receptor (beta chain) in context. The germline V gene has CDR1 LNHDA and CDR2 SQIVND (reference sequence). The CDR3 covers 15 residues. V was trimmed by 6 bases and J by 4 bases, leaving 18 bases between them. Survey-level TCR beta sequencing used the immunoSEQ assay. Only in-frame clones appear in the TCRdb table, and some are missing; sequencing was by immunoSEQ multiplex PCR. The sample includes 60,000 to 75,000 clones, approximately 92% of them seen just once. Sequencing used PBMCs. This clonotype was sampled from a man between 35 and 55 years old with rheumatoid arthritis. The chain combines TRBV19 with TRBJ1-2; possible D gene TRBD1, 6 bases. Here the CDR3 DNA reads TGTGCCAGTAGCGATATAAGGGGGACTTCCTATGGCTACACCTTC. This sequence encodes CASSDIRGTSYGYTF.